Presented here are 10 T cell receptor beta chains from one specimen sequenced in a study of cytomegalovirus exposure and HLA in healthy donors. Researchers ran the PCR with 60 Vbeta and 13 Jbeta primers. The repertoire was sequenced with immunoSEQ multiplex PCR; TCRdb's copy has only in-frame clones and lacks some. This sample has under 200,000 clones, with over 80% found just once. Source material: PBMCs. The receptors were gathered from a male donor in good health and CMV-seronegative.

The chain carries TRBV7-9 and TRBJ1-5, with unresolved D. Germline V gene sequence: CDR1 SEHNR, CDR2 FQNEAQ (reference sequence). The length of the CDR3 is 13 residues. Trimming removed 3 bases at V and 4 bases at J, with 7 bases between. The CDR3 here is CASSFGLNQPQHF. The CDR3 nucleotides read TGTGCCAGCAGCTTCGGTTTAAATCAGCCCCAGCATTTT.

The sample holds a few counts of this clone. The V and J genes are TRBV6-1 and TRBJ2-3; 8 bases line up with TRBD2. CDR3 length equals 14 residues. Per the germline V gene, CDR1 is MNHNS and CDR2 is SASEGT. With V trimmed by 6 bases and J by 2 bases, 4 bases remained unmatched. The CDR3 sequence is CASRQRGTTDTQYF. CDR3 sequence (DNA): TGTGCCAGCAGGCAGCGGGGGACCACAGATACGCAGTATTTT.

The chain is built from TRBV7-7 and TRBJ2-2; a possible D gene is TRBD1 (6 bases). The length of the CDR3 is 15 residues. The germline V gene encodes CDR1 SSHAT and CDR2 FNYEAQ (reference sequence). Trimming cost V 1 base and J 0 bases, with 6 bases left between them. Here the CDR3 DNA reads TGTGCCAGCAGCTTAGACAGGGCGAACACCGGGGAGCTGTTTTTT. It translates to CASSLDRANTGELFF.

V is TRBV11-2 and J is TRBJ1-3; the match to TRBD1 covers 8 bases. J was trimmed by 4 bases and V by 1 base; bases with no gene match: 9. Germline V gene lookup returns CDR1 SGHAT and CDR2 FQNNGV. The CDR3 totals 17 residues. This CDR3 is CASSLAPGGAIGNTIYF. CDR3 coding DNA: TGTGCCAGCAGCTTAGCTCCAGGGGGCGCGATAGGAAACACCATATATTTT.

V usage is TRBV27 and J usage is TRBJ2-7, with 13 bases aligning to TRBD2. Germline values: CDR1 MNHEY, CDR2 SMNVEV (reference sequence). V gave up 4 bases and J gave up 7 bases; unmatched junction bases: 7. This CDR3 contains 15 residues. CDR3 protein: CASSSQLAGGREQYF. Here the CDR3 DNA reads TGTGCCAGCAGTTCCCAACTAGCGGGGGGGCGGGAGCAGTACTTC.

The chain uses TRBV11-2 and TRBJ1-1, with 11 bases lining up with TRBD1. Looked up from germline, CDR1 is SGHAT and CDR2 is FQNNGV. The CDR3 has 15 amino acids. V was clipped by 4 bases and J by 4 bases; unmatched bases: 5. The CDR3 sequence is CASSSPGTGGTEAFF. In DNA form, the CDR3 reads TGTGCCAGCAGCTCCCCCGGGACAGGGGGCACTGAAGCTTTCTTT.

The sample holds a few counts of this clone. The chain has TRBV2 and TRBJ1-6; 9 bases line up with TRBD1. V shed 6 bases, J shed 7 bases, and the junction held 7 bases outside the gene matches. Germline assignment: CDR1 SNHLY and CDR2 FYNNEI. The CDR3 is 15 amino acids. CDR3 DNA sequence: TGTGCCAGCAGCCCCCGGACAGGGGTGAATTCACCCCTCCACTTT. It is translated as CASSPRTGVNSPLHF.

On this clone: The sample holds other DNA sequences that translate to the same CDR3. The chain carries TRBV19 and TRBJ1-1; no clear D gene. The V end lost 6 bases, the J end lost 5 bases, and 13 bases lay between the germline ends. Per germline, CDR1 LNHDA and CDR2 SQIVND (reference sequence). This CDR3 has 13 residues. CDR3 nucleotides: TGTGCCAGTAGCACGGACCGGGAGACTGAAGCTTTCTTT. Amino acids: CASSTDRETEAFF.

This chain uses TRBV30 with TRBJ1-1; 7 bases are a match to TRBD1. CDR1 is GTSNPN, CDR2 SVGIG, per germline (reference sequence). The CDR3 runs 16 residues. The junction had 14 bases not matched to a gene; V was cut back by 7 bases and J by 0 bases. CDR3 in DNA: TGTGCCTCCCGGATCCAGAGGGACAGCTTGAACACTGAAGCTTTCTTT. Its protein product is CASRIQRDSLNTEAFF.

The chain joins TRBV10-1 to TRBJ2-3; D gene unclear. V lost 0 bases and J 5 bases, leaving 9 bases between the germline ends. The CDR3 is made up of 14 amino acids. Germline CDR1 and CDR2: WNHNN and SYGVQD (reference sequence). CDR3 DNA: TGCGCCAGCAGTGAGTCCAGGTTTGGAGATACGCAGTATTTT. This encodes CASSESRFGDTQYF.